A selection of T cell receptor beta chains follows, all from one sample in a study of T-cell reconstitution after alpha-beta-depleted transplantation in children. MiXCR was run by TCRdb on the PCR reads, yielding one entry per CDR3 protein. The sample records around 600,000 distinct CDR3 sequences, roughly 23% being singletons. The sample was PBMCs, mostly from graft donor cells, taken 360 days after TCRalphabeta/CD19-depleted stem cell transplant. The receptors were gathered from a boy in the first two years of life who had a stem cell transplant for acute myeloid leukemia, so the T cells may come from the graft donor. Each CDR3 is given with its conserved first and last residue. The D gene is left open where the match is weak. Some rows have no size entry. The others give once, few or many, or a class for an expanded clone.

>few|TRBD1|14|TRBJ2-5|TRBV7-2
CASSLDRGQGTQYF
TGTGCCAGCAGCTTGGACAGGGGACAAGGGACCCAGTACTTC
>many|NA|15|TRBJ2-5|TRBV20-1
CSAPPHPARYGTQYF
TGCAGTGCTCCCCCACACCCAGCTAGATATGGGACCCAGTACTTC
>many|TRBD2|11|TRBJ2-1|TRBV29-1
CSVERAGGQFF
TGCAGCGTTGAACGGGCGGGGGGGCAGTTCTTC
>many|TRBD2|16|TRBJ2-1|TRBV11-2
CASSPGTGGRGNEQFF
TGTGCCAGCAGTCCGGGTACGGGGGGGCGAGGAAATGAGCAGTTCTTC
>many|NA|17|TRBJ2-1|TRBV18
CASSPDSRPLRDNEQFF
TGTGCCAGCTCACCGGACAGTAGGCCCCTTCGGGACAATGAGCAGTTCTTC
>many|TRBD2|13|TRBJ2-3|TRBV20-1
CSATSYGGDTQYF
TGCAGTGCTACCAGCTACGGGGGGGATACGCAGTATTTT
>NA|NA|14|TRBJ2-1|TRBV11-1
CASSTSNSYNEQFF
TGTGCCAGCAGTACTTCTAACTCCTACAATGAGCAGTTCTTC
>many|TRBD2|18|TRBJ2-2|TRBV29-1
CSVLPETSGGPNTGELFF
TGCAGCGTTCTTCCCGAGACTAGCGGGGGGCCGAACACCGGGGAGCTGTTTTTT
>NA|NA|13|TRBJ1-1|TRBV20-1
CSAAQSWNTEAFF
TGCAGTGCTGCACAGTCCTGGAACACTGAAGCTTTCTTT
>many|TRBD1|17|TRBJ1-6|TRBV28
CASSPGQDWVYNSPLHF
TGTGCCAGCAGTCCGGGACAGGATTGGGTTTATAATTCACCCCTCCACTTT
>NA|NA|16|TRBJ2-1|TRBV12-3/TRBV12-4
CASNPWTASSYNEQFF
TGTGCCAGCAATCCCTGGACCGCGAGCTCCTACAATGAGCAGTTCTTC
>NA|NA|14|TRBJ2-6|TRBV5-1
CASNQDGGANVLTF
TGCGCCAGCAACCAAGATGGAGGGGCCAACGTCCTGACTTTC